The entry below describes one T cell receptor (beta chain). The method was immunoSEQ multiplex PCR; TCRdb's version includes in-frame clones alone and lacks a portion of them. The sample records over 200,000 clones, 85% to 90% being singletons. The CDR3 spans 15 residues. The V end lost 0 bases, the J end lost 7 bases, and 14 bases lay between the germline ends. Germline-derived CDR1 and CDR2 are SGHRS and YFSETQ. This sample stems from a study of blood T cell repertoires in COVID-19. Sequencing input: peripheral blood. V is TRBV5-1 and J is TRBJ2-1, with D possibly matching TRBD2 (6 bases). This TCR was sampled from a man aged 45 to 65 with COVID-19, enrolled during active disease. The CDR3 DNA follows: TGCGCCAGCAGCTTGGGTGGCGGGGTGGGGAATGAGCAGTTCTTC. It specifies CASSLGGGVGNEQFF.